The next 21 T cell receptor beta chains were all read from a single sample in a study of cytomegalovirus exposure and HLA in healthy donors. Vbeta (60) and Jbeta (13) primers were used in the PCR. Clones were sequenced by immunoSEQ multiplex PCR, and TCRdb holds only the in-frame ones, with some missing. This table holds approximately 110,000 clones, under 80% found once. The sample was PBMCs. The receptors originated from a woman aged 40 to 49 in good health and CMV-seropositive.

This clone appeared a few times. This chain links TRBV11-1 with TRBJ2-2; 8 positions agree with TRBD2. The V gene end was trimmed by 1 base and the J gene end by 1 base; junction bases not matched to a gene: 5. Germline-derived CDR1 and CDR2 are SGHAT and FQDESV (reference sequence). The CDR3 runs 17 residues. CDR3 bases: TGTGCCAGCAGCTTAGTTGCTAGCGGGCTGAACACCGGGGAGCTGTTTTTT. Protein product: CASSLVASGLNTGELFF.

This clone was seen more than once but under ten times. The chain recombines TRBV7-6 with TRBJ1-6; D gene uncertain. The CDR3 extends over 15 amino acids. Germline values: CDR1 SGHVS, CDR2 FNYEAQ. Deletions cut 1 base from V and 7 bases from J, with 11 bases between. As DNA, the CDR3 is TGTGCCAGCAGCTTAGACCCGGGATTCAATTCACCCCTCCACTTT. Translating gives CASSLDPGFNSPLHF.

This clone was found once. The chain has TRBV27 and TRBJ1-1; D gene ambiguous. CDR3 length: 14 amino acids. The V and J ends lost 3 bases and 5 bases respectively, with 13 bases between them. Germline loops: CDR1 MNHEY, CDR2 SMNVEV (reference sequence). The CDR3 DNA sequence: TGTGCCAGCAGTTTGGGCTTCAGAGGGACTGAAGCTTTCTTT. Translated, it gives CASSLGFRGTEAFF.

This clone was recorded once. At one of its ends the junction is not consistent with the germline gene, which may arise from a read error. The gene calls are TRBV28 and TRBJ2-1, with D possibly matching TRBD2 (6 bases). Looked up from germline, CDR1 is MDHEN and CDR2 is SYDVKM. The CDR3 runs to 15 residues. Here the CDR3 reads CASSLWTNSNNEQFF. In nucleotides, the CDR3 is TGTGCCAGCAGTCTATGGACTAACTCTAACAATGAGCAGTTCTTC.

The chain couples TRBV6-5 to TRBJ1-1; the D is unclear. The CDR3 runs to 13 residues. Trimming pared 6 bases from V and 1 base from J, leaving 9 bases between. The germline V gene has CDR1 MNHEY and CDR2 SVGAGI. CDR3 nucleotides: TGTGCCAGCAGGAGGACTGCGAACACTGAAGCTTTCTTT. Protein: CASRRTANTEAFF.

V is TRBV27 and J is TRBJ1-2; no firm D call. CDR3 size: 14 residues. CDR1 and CDR2 from the germline V gene are MNHEY and SMNVEV (reference sequence). Trimming stripped 0 bases from V and 4 bases from J, with 9 bases between. This CDR3 reads CASSLSPYSYGYTF. The CDR3, as DNA: TGTGCCAGCAGTTTATCGCCCTACTCCTATGGCTACACCTTC.

CDR3 bases: TGTGCCAGCAGTGAAGGTGGTGCGGGGACCCCCTACGAGCAGTACTTC. Its protein is CASSEGGAGTPYEQYF. The rearrangement links TRBV6-1 to TRBJ2-7, with a possible D match to TRBD2 (6 bases). Trimming left V 1 base short and J 2 bases short, with 15 bases between. This CDR3 region has 16 residues. Germline CDR1 reads MNHNS; CDR2 reads SASEGT.

The V and J genes are TRBV6-5 and TRBJ2-3, with D possibly TRBD1 on 6 matching bases. The length of the CDR3 is 15 residues. V was clipped by 5 bases and J by 1 base, with 13 bases between them. Per germline, CDR1 MNHEY and CDR2 SVGAGI. The CDR3 DNA reads TGTGCCAGCAGTATGGTCAGGGGAGGCACAGATACGCAGTATTTT. Its protein is CASSMVRGGTDTQYF.

The V gene is TRBV7-6, the J gene TRBJ2-5; TRBD2 matches 8 bases. V shed 6 bases, J shed 2 bases, and the junction held 5 bases outside the gene matches. Germline V gives CDR1 SGHVS, CDR2 FNYEAQ. The CDR3 runs 14 residues. Here the CDR3 DNA reads TGTGCCAGCAGGGGTACGGGGGGGCAAGAGACCCAGTACTTC. Translation gives CASRGTGGQETQYF.

V and J are TRBV6-5 and TRBJ2-6, with 8 bases identical to TRBD2. With V trimmed by 11 bases and J by 12 bases, 9 bases remained unmatched. The CDR3 contains 12 residues. CDR1 MNHEY and CDR2 SVGAGI come from the germline V gene. CDR3: CASGGVWGVLTF. In DNA form, the CDR3 reads TGTGCCTCGGGGGGGGTTTGGGGCGTCCTGACTTTC.

The rearrangement links TRBV27 to TRBJ2-1, with TRBD2 identical over 7 bases. The CDR3 has 18 residues. From germline, CDR1 is MNHEY and CDR2 SMNVEV (reference sequence). With V trimmed by 8 bases and J by 1 base, 17 bases remained unmatched. The CDR3 DNA reads as TGTGCCAGCCCGCGGGACTACCCGGGTATCTGTTCCTACAATGAGCAGTTCTTC. Protein sequence: CASPRDYPGICSYNEQFF.

This rearrangement joins TRBV2 to TRBJ1-1; D not resolved. CDR3 length equals 13 residues. Looked up from germline, CDR1 is SNHLY and CDR2 is FYNNEI. Trimming stripped 8 bases from V and 3 bases from J, with 13 bases between. The CDR3 sequence: CASDKEVDTEAFF. CDR3 DNA sequence: TGTGCCAGCGACAAGGAGGTTGACACTGAAGCTTTCTTT.

The gene calls are TRBV15 and TRBJ1-2; D perhaps matches TRBD1 (5 bases). V was clipped by 2 bases and J by 4 bases, with 17 bases between them. CDR3 length: 16 amino acids. CDR1 LNHNV and CDR2 YYDKDF come from the germline V gene (reference sequence). As DNA, the CDR3 is TGTGCCACCAGCAGACCCAACCGGGGGGGTCTCTATGGCTACACCTTC. This codes for CATSRPNRGGLYGYTF.

J is TRBJ2-3 and V is TRBV4-2; tentative D call: TRBD1 (6 bases). Looked up from germline, CDR1 is LGHNA and CDR2 is YNFKEQ. V dropped 0 bases and J dropped 0 bases, with 10 bases sitting between them. CDR3 length equals 16 residues. The CDR3 loop reads CASSQDGGGSTDTQYF. For the CDR3, the DNA is TGTGCCAGCAGCCAAGATGGGGGCGGGAGCACAGATACGCAGTATTTT.

The chain combines TRBV5-1 with TRBJ2-1, with TRBD2 matching over 12 bases. The CDR3 consists of 17 residues. Trimming at V came to 6 bases and at J to 7 bases, leaving 14 bases not matched to a gene. In germline, CDR1 is SGHRS, CDR2 YFSETQ. As DNA, the CDR3 is TGCGCCAGCACTCCGGACCACGGACTAGCGGGGAATAATGAGCAGTTCTTC. Translating it yields CASTPDHGLAGNNEQFF.

CDR3 in DNA: TGTGCCAGCAGCTCCTCAGGGTATCAGAGCAATCAGCCCCAGCATTTT. This translates into CASSSSGYQSNQPQHF. This chain uses TRBV7-8 with TRBJ1-5; D perhaps matches TRBD1 (5 bases). This CDR3 has 16 residues. The germline gives CDR1 SGHVS, CDR2 FQNEAQ. V dropped 4 bases and J dropped 1 base, with 14 bases sitting between them.

The V call is TRBV6-5, the J call TRBJ1-6; 8 bases line up with TRBD1. The CDR3 runs 15 residues. CDR1 and CDR2 (germline): MNHEY, SVGAGI. Germline trimming cut 5 bases from V and 8 bases from J; bases unmatched to any gene: 8. The CDR3 spells CASSPTTGAHSPLHF. The CDR3 DNA reads TGTGCCAGCAGTCCCACGACAGGGGCTCATTCACCCCTCCACTTT.

This clone was seen more than once but under ten times. The chain combines TRBV7-3 with TRBJ2-7; D perhaps matches TRBD1 (6 bases). CDR3 length equals 15 residues. V lost 2 bases, J lost 4 bases, and 15 bases lay in between. The germline gives CDR1 SGHTA, CDR2 FQGTGA. The CDR3 is CASSLGQQGFYEQYF. The CDR3 DNA follows: TGTGCCAGCAGCTTAGGCCAACAGGGATTTTACGAGCAGTACTTC.

The V call is TRBV4-2, the J call TRBJ2-3, with a weak D call TRBD2 (5 bases). The CDR3 is made up of 15 amino acids. The germline gives CDR1 LGHNA, CDR2 YNFKEQ. V was pared by 5 bases and J by 2 bases, with 14 bases between. The DNA for the CDR3 is TGTGCCAGCAGCGACGGAGGTGGACCCACAGATACGCAGTATTTT. Translating it yields CASSDGGGPTDTQYF.

The chain carries TRBV10-2 and TRBJ2-1, with TRBD2 identical over 12 bases. V shed 6 bases and J 2 bases; nucleotides not matched to a gene: 8. Germline V CDR1 and CDR2: WSHSY, SAAADI. This CDR3 region has 17 residues. Here the CDR3 reads CASRGTSGLSTYNEQFF. In nucleotides, the CDR3 is TGCGCCAGCAGGGGGACTAGCGGGCTTTCAACCTACAATGAGCAGTTCTTC.

CDR3 DNA: TGTGCCACCCTAAAGGGAGAACCGGGACAGGGGCTTTTTAGGTTCGGCTACGAGCAGTACTTC. It specifies CATLKGEPGQGLFRFGYEQYF. The chain joins TRBV19 to TRBJ2-7; 10 positions match TRBD1. Germline assignment: CDR1 LNHDA and CDR2 SQIVND (reference sequence). Trimming took 10 bases from V and 3 from J; bases not matched to a gene: 30. This CDR3 has 21 residues.